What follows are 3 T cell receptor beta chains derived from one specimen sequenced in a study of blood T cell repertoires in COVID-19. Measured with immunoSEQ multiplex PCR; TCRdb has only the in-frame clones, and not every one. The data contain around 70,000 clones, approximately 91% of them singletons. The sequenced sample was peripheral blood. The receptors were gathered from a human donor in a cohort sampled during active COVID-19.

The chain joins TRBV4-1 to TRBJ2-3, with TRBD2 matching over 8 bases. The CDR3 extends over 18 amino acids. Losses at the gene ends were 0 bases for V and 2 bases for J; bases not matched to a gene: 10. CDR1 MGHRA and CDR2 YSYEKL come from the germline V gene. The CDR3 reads CASSQDGAGGAFTDTQYF. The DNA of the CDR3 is TGCGCCAGCAGCCAAGATGGGGCCGGGGGGGCTTTCACAGATACGCAGTATTTT.

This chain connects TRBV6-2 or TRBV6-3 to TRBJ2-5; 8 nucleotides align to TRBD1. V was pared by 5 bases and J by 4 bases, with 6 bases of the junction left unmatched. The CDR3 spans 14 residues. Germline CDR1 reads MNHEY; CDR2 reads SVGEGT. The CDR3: CASSGQGLAETQYF. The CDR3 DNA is TGTGCCAGCAGTGGACAGGGATTGGCAGAGACCCAGTACTTC.

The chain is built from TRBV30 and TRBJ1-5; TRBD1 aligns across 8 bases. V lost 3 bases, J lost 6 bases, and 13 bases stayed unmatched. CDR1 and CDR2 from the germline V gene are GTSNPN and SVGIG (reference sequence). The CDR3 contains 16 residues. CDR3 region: CAWSPVTGASGQPQHF. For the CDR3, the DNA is TGTGCCTGGAGCCCAGTGACAGGGGCTTCGGGTCAGCCCCAGCATTTT.